One T cell receptor beta chain is described in this entry. The CDR3 contains 13 residues. Germline-derived CDR1 and CDR2 are GTSNPN and SVGIG (reference sequence). After removal of 2 bases from V and 15 bases from J, the junction contained 11 bases not matched to a gene. The entry originates in a study of beta chain features in type 1 diabetes. The whole isolated RNA underwent reverse transcription, so sequencing captured expressed TCRB transcripts. Sequenced by immunoSEQ multiplex PCR; TCRdb stores in-frame clones only, minus some. The sample consists of roughly 41,000 clones, about half of them appearing once.

This sequence was found in a woman under 30 in good health. The rearrangement links TRBV30 to TRBJ2-1; 9 bases line up with TRBD2. Sequenced material: central memory CD4+ T cells from blood. CDR3 loop: CAWSSLPGLALFF. CDR3 sequence (DNA): TGTGCCTGGAGTTCCCTACCGGGACTAGCCCTGTTCTTC.